The 23 T cell receptor beta chains presented below share a single source sample, sequenced in a study of T cell repertoires in cytomegalovirus infection. TCRdb ran MiXCR on the reads and lists one entry per CDR3 protein. The sample has approximately 550,000 distinct CDR3 sequences, approximately 15% seen once; the top ten hold roughly a quarter. The source material was CD8+ T cells from PBMCs. These TCRs come from a human donor in good health (CMV status not recorded). Some clones in this sample may be carry-over from other donors' samples.

This clonotype came up a few times. V usage is TRBV12-3 or TRBV12-4 and J usage is TRBJ1-2; TRBD1 matches at 7 bases. The V and J ends lost 7 bases and 8 bases, in that order; junction bases with no gene match: 19. The CDR3 consists of 16 residues. The CDR3 nucleotides read TGTGCCAGCACCACTCGAAAGGGGGCGCTTCTAAAAGGCTACACCTTC. Translated, it gives CASTTRKGALLKGYTF.

V and J are TRBV4-2 and TRBJ1-1; perhaps TRBD1 as D (6 bases). V shed 1 base and J shed 1 base, with 10 bases lying between them. Germline assignment: CDR1 LGHNA and CDR2 YNFKEQ. The CDR3 covers 15 residues. The CDR3 DNA reads TGTGCCAGCAGCCAAGCGGACAGTCCGAACACTGAAGCTTTCTTT. Protein product: CASSQADSPNTEAFF.

This clonotype was counted at least ten times. V usage is TRBV6-1 and J usage is TRBJ1-1; 7 bases are shared with TRBD1. Germline V gene lookup returns CDR1 MNHNS and CDR2 SASEGT. The J segment lost 11 bases and the V segment lost 9 bases, leaving 12 bases of the junction unmatched. The CDR3 spans 12 residues. For the CDR3, the DNA is TGTGCCAGTGCCAAAGTGGGACAGAAGGCTTTCTTT. As protein: CASAKVGQKAFF.

The CDR3 coding sequence is TGCAGTGCTAGAGATCGGGGGGGATACGAGCAGTACTTC. Translated, it gives CSARDRGGYEQYF. The chain combines TRBV20-1 with TRBJ2-7; the match to TRBD2 covers 8 bases. The CDR3 contains 13 residues. Germline loops: CDR1 DFQATT, CDR2 SNEGSKA (reference sequence). Germline trimming cut 0 bases from V and 4 bases from J; bases unmatched to any gene: 2.

The chain links TRBV4-2 to TRBJ2-5; 9 bases fit TRBD2. CDR1 and CDR2 from the germline V gene are LGHNA and YNFKEQ. After removal of 1 base from V and 5 bases from J, the junction contained 2 bases not matched to a gene. The CDR3 is made up of 14 amino acids. The CDR3: CASSQGSGSETQYF. CDR3 DNA sequence: TGTGCCAGCAGCCAAGGTAGCGGGAGCGAGACCCAGTACTTC.

This clonotype showed up many times. The chain combines TRBV7-9 with TRBJ2-1; tentatively, D is TRBD2 (5 bases). This CDR3 has 16 residues. CDR1 is SEHNR, CDR2 FQNEAQ, per germline (reference sequence). Trimming removed 2 bases from V and 0 bases from J, with 11 bases in between. This chain's CDR3 is CASSLFAGSSYNEQFF. The CDR3 bases are TGTGCCAGCAGCTTATTTGCGGGTTCCTCCTACAATGAGCAGTTCTTC.

This clonotype was counted a few times. The J gene is TRBJ2-1, the V gene TRBV19, with no clear D. The CDR3 has 14 amino acids. In germline, CDR1 is LNHDA, CDR2 SQIVND (reference sequence). V lost 3 bases and J lost 6, with 12 bases in between. The CDR3 loop is CASSIYVGINEQFF. CDR3 in DNA: TGTGCCAGTAGTATTTATGTGGGAATCAATGAGCAGTTCTTC. The full variable domain, its missing parts supplied by reference TRBV19 and TRBJ2-1, is DGGITQSPKYLFRKEGQNVTLSCEQNLNHDAMYWYRQDPGQGLRLIYYSQIVNDFQKGDIAEGYSVSREKKESFPLTVTSAQKNPTAFYLCASSIYVGINEQFFGPGTRLTVL.

The chain is built from TRBV14 and TRBJ2-7; D gene unclear. The V end lost 3 bases, the J end lost 0 bases, and 15 bases lay between the germline ends. The CDR3 spans 16 residues. Germline assignment: CDR1 SGHDN and CDR2 FVKESK. The chain's CDR3 is CASSHPPDRSSYEQYF. The CDR3 DNA reads as TGTGCCAGCAGCCATCCTCCGGACCGGAGCTCCTACGAGCAGTACTTC. Combining the CDR3 with reference TRBV14 and TRBJ2-7 gives the whole variable domain EAGVTQFPSHSVIEKGQTVTLRCDPISGHDNLYWYRRVMGKEIKFLLHFVKESKQDESGMPNNRFLAERTGGTYSTLKVQPAELEDSGVYFCASSHPPDRSSYEQYFGPGTRLTVT.

This clonotype was seen many times. V is TRBV12-3 or TRBV12-4 and J is TRBJ2-3; D is possibly TRBD1 or TRBD2 (5 bases each). Trimming took 4 bases from V and 2 from J, leaving 7 bases between them. The CDR3 sequence is 13 residues long. The CDR3 DNA follows: TGTGCCAGCAGTTGGGGGTCCACAGATACGCAGTATTTT. Residues: CASSWGSTDTQYF.

The V call is TRBV10-3, the J call TRBJ1-2; D ambiguous. The CDR3 has 13 amino acids. CDR1 is ENHRY and CDR2 is SYGVKD in the germline V gene. Trimming stripped 4 bases from V and 0 bases from J, with 6 bases between. CDR3 sequence reads: CAISGLSNYGYTF. CDR3 sequence (DNA): TGTGCCATCAGTGGTCTGTCTAACTATGGCTACACCTTC.

This clonotype was found many times. This chain links TRBV6-6 with TRBJ1-5; D not certain. The CDR3 covers 15 residues. Germline values: CDR1 MNHNY, CDR2 SVGAGI (reference sequence). V was cut by 6 bases and J by 0 bases, with 12 bases left in between. CDR3 bases: TGTGCCAGCAGCTCCCGGACCTATAGCAATCAGCCCCAGCATTTT. Protein sequence: CASSSRTYSNQPQHF.

The CDR3 loop reads CASSAPTGEVEQFF. DNA for the CDR3: TGCGCCAGCAGCGCGCCGACAGGGGAGGTTGAGCAGTTCTTC. The V and J genes are TRBV5-1 and TRBJ2-1; 8 nucleotides align to TRBD1. The CDR3 contains 14 residues. Trimming cost V 4 bases and J 9 bases; bases outside gene matches: 9. CDR1 and CDR2 from the germline V gene are SGHRS and YFSETQ.

The table lists this clonotype with a few counts. The rearrangement links TRBV5-4 to TRBJ1-1; 8 bases line up with TRBD1. The CDR3 spans 15 residues. Germline values: CDR1 SGHNT, CDR2 YYREEE (reference sequence). With 3 bases clipped from V and 7 bases from J, the junction kept 11 bases outside the gene matches. This chain's CDR3 is CASSSDRAPRGEAFF. CDR3 nucleotide sequence: TGTGCCAGCAGCTCGGACAGGGCCCCGCGAGGTGAAGCTTTCTTT.

This clonotype was recorded at least ten times. V usage is TRBV6-6 and J usage is TRBJ2-7; D possibly matches TRBD1 or TRBD2 (6 bases each). V lost 3 bases, J lost 4 bases, and 10 bases lay in between. The CDR3 length is 13 residues. In germline, CDR1 is MNHNY, CDR2 SVGAGI (reference sequence). The CDR3 reads CASSYPGAYEQYF. Here the CDR3 DNA reads TGTGCCAGCAGTTATCCGGGGGCGTACGAGCAGTACTTC.

This clonotype was recorded at least ten times. This chain links TRBV7-9 with TRBJ2-7; TRBD2 matches at 12 bases. V dropped 4 bases and J dropped 2; count of bases not matched to a gene: 9. This CDR3 has 17 amino acids. Germline CDR1 is SEHNR and CDR2 is FQNEAQ (reference sequence). Written as DNA, the CDR3 is TGTGCCAGCAGCTCGAAGGGACTAGCGGGTCCCCCCTACGAGCAGTACTTC. It translates to CASSSKGLAGPPYEQYF.

The gene calls are TRBV4-2 and TRBJ1-2; D is ambiguous. Germline values: CDR1 LGHNA, CDR2 YNFKEQ. This CDR3 spans 15 amino acids. Trimming left V 0 bases short and J 0 bases short, with 8 bases between. For the CDR3, the DNA is TGTGCCAGCAGCCAAGATCTGGCGGCTAACTATGGCTACACCTTC. It yields the protein CASSQDLAANYGYTF.

Ten or more counts support this clonotype. The V call is TRBV20-1, the J call TRBJ2-7; D possibly uses TRBD1 or TRBD2 (5 bases each). The V gene's germline CDR1 is DFQATT and CDR2 SNEGSKA (reference sequence). The CDR3 consists of 12 residues. V was shortened by 6 bases and J by 0 bases, with 9 bases between the two germline ends. The CDR3, as DNA: TGCAGTGCACGAGGGGTCTCCTACGAGCAGTACTTC. Protein: CSARGVSYEQYF.

This clonotype was found a few times. The chain is built from TRBV19 and TRBJ2-6, with TRBD1 matching over 8 bases. This CDR3 spans 16 amino acids. From germline, CDR1 is LNHDA and CDR2 SQIVND (reference sequence). With V trimmed by 8 bases and J by 0 bases, 6 bases remained unmatched. The CDR3 DNA reads as TGTGCCAGTGGACCCAGGGGGCCCTCTGGGGCCAACGTCCTGACTTTC. Protein product: CASGPRGPSGANVLTF.

This clonotype was seen more than once but under ten times. This chain uses TRBV13 with TRBJ2-7; the match to TRBD1 covers 9 bases. Germline-derived CDR1 and CDR2 are PRHDT and FYEKMQ (reference sequence). Trimming took 5 bases from V and 2 from J; bases not matched to a gene: 7. This CDR3 contains 15 residues. The CDR3 region has the DNA TGTGCCAGCAGCACCCGGGACAGGGAGGCCTACGAGCAGTACTTC. It codes for CASSTRDREAYEQYF.

The chain joins TRBV9 to TRBJ1-5, with D perhaps TRBD1 (5 bases). Trimming shortened V by 0 bases and J by 7 bases, and 11 bases separated the two germline ends. Germline V gene sequence: CDR1 SGDLS, CDR2 YYNGEE. The CDR3 has 14 residues. CDR3 residues: CASSVGGGAQPQHF. CDR3 DNA: TGTGCCAGCAGCGTAGGAGGAGGGGCCCAGCCCCAGCATTTT.

This clonotype was observed many times. The chain is built from TRBV7-3 and TRBJ2-1, with 8 bases that match TRBD2. Germline V CDR1 and CDR2: SGHTA, FQGTGA. J lost 8 bases, V lost 3 bases, and 6 bases had no gene match. This CDR3 contains 14 residues. CDR3 sequence reads: CASSLAGGGDEQFF. The CDR3 DNA sequence: TGTGCCAGCAGCTTGGCGGGAGGCGGTGATGAGCAGTTCTTC.

In this sample, this clonotype turned up many times. The chain is built from TRBV7-3 and TRBJ1-2, with D unclear. Germline V gene lookup returns CDR1 SGHTA and CDR2 FQGTGA. V was cut by 5 bases and J by 3 bases, with 7 bases left in between. The CDR3 is made up of 12 amino acids. The CDR3 region has the DNA TGTGCCAGCAGCATGGGAGACTATGGCTACACCTTC. Translation gives CASSMGDYGYTF.

This clonotype came up many times. J is TRBJ1-1 and V is TRBV7-3; D unresolved. Trimming cost V 0 bases and J 1 base, with 3 bases left between them. From germline, CDR1 is SGHTA and CDR2 FQGTGA. This CDR3 region has 13 residues. DNA of the CDR3: TGTGCCAGCAGCTTAACTCAGAACACTGAAGCTTTCTTT. Encoded protein: CASSLTQNTEAFF.